Sequencing of this T cell receptor beta chain was carried out in a study of blood T cell repertoires in COVID-19. Study as a whole: T cells, B-cell-depleted T cells, or PBMCs provided the cDNA or gDNA that served as material.

This CDR3 has 15 residues. Germline CDR1 is LNHDA and CDR2 is SQIVND (reference sequence). Trimming took 3 bases from V and 4 from J; bases not matched to a gene: 3. Here immunoSEQ multiplex PCR was the method, and the copy in TCRdb shows in-frame clones only, minus some. The table records around 200,000 clones, 80% to 90% of them present only once. Input material: peripheral blood. The chain couples TRBV19 to TRBJ2-2; TRBD1 matches at 9 bases. The sequence was collected from a woman aged 80 or over with acute or convalescent COVID-19. DNA for the CDR3: TGTGCCAGTAGTATGGGGACAGGGATCACCGGGGAGCTGTTTTTT. This sequence encodes CASSMGTGITGELFF.